The 25 T cell receptor beta chains below come from one sample, sequenced in a study of T cells after yellow fever vaccination. TCRdb called the 5' RACE reads again in MiXCR, with one record for every CDR3 protein. Counted here are some 420,000 distinct CDR3 sequences, roughly a sixth occurring once; the ten biggest clones make up 15% to 20%. This specimen consisted of PBMCs, obtained before the yellow fever booster vaccination. The receptors were sampled from a man between 18 and 29 years old who received the YFV17D yellow fever vaccine.

This clonotype was picked up a small number of times. The rearrangement links TRBV9 to TRBJ2-5, with TRBD2 identical over 10 bases. Germline V gene lookup returns CDR1 SGDLS and CDR2 YYNGEE. V lost 0 bases, J lost 5 bases, and 7 bases stayed unmatched. The CDR3 extends over 16 amino acids. CDR3 in amino acids: CASSVVSGGAGETQYF. CDR3 sequence (DNA): TGTGCCAGCAGCGTAGTCAGCGGGGGGGCCGGGGAGACCCAGTACTTC.

The V call is TRBV7-8, the J call TRBJ2-5; 8 positions match TRBD2. Germline CDR1 reads SGHVS; CDR2 reads FQNEAQ. Trimming cost V 5 bases and J 1 base; bases outside gene matches: 6. The CDR3 is 15 residues long. As DNA, the CDR3 is TGTGCCAGCAGCCCTGAGCGGGGGTTCCAAGAGACCCAGTACTTC. It encodes CASSPERGFQETQYF.

This chain connects TRBV9 to TRBJ1-2; D is unclear. Germline V lookup: CDR1 SGDLS, CDR2 YYNGEE. This CDR3 is 13 amino acids long. With 2 bases removed from V and 1 base from J, the gap between germline ends came to 6 bases. The CDR3, as DNA: TGTGCCAGCAGCGTCAACAGTAACTATGGCTACACCTTC. It is translated as CASSVNSNYGYTF.

This clonotype was counted between two and nine times. The chain recombines TRBV6-2 or TRBV6-3 with TRBJ2-3; 13 nucleotides line up with TRBD2. Trimming cost V 4 bases and J 5 bases; bases outside gene matches: 12. The V gene's germline CDR1 is MNHEY and CDR2 SVGEGT. This CDR3 region has 18 residues. As DNA, the CDR3 is TGTGCCAGCAGTTTCAGACTAGCGGGGGGCCGCGGACGAGATACGCAGTATTTT. This codes for CASSFRLAGGRGRDTQYF.

V gene TRBV5-1 combines with J gene TRBJ2-3; D is perhaps TRBD1 (6 bases). Trimming removed 4 bases from V and 4 bases from J, with 13 bases in between. The CDR3 is made up of 14 amino acids. Germline V lookup: CDR1 SGHRS, CDR2 YFSETQ. The CDR3 here is CASSNLQGPDTQYF. The CDR3 nucleotides read TGCGCCAGCAGCAACCTACAGGGCCCAGATACGCAGTATTTT.

The chain joins TRBV6-2 or TRBV6-3 to TRBJ1-1; 8 bases fit TRBD1. The CDR3 totals 13 residues. Losses at the gene ends were 6 bases for V and 4 bases for J; bases not matched to a gene: 4. In germline, CDR1 is MNHEY, CDR2 SVGEGT. In nucleotides, the CDR3 is TGTGCCAGCAGCCGACAGGGGCTCACTGAAGCTTTCTTT. Protein sequence: CASSRQGLTEAFF.

V is TRBV29-1 and J is TRBJ1-1; no definite D call. The CDR3 is 11 residues long. In germline, CDR1 is SQVTM, CDR2 ANQGSEA. V was cut by 4 bases and J by 10 bases, with 13 bases left in between. The chain's CDR3 is CSVAPSGGAFF. For the CDR3, the DNA is TGCAGCGTTGCCCCCTCTGGAGGAGCTTTCTTT.

The chain joins TRBV11-2 to TRBJ2-3; D possibly uses TRBD1 or TRBD2 (5 bases each). This CDR3 spans 16 amino acids. Per germline, CDR1 SGHAT and CDR2 FQNNGV. The ends were cut back, 5 bases at V and 7 bases at J, with 22 bases in the middle. CDR3 sequence: CASSQYRGREPHTQYF. CDR3 DNA sequence: TGTGCCAGCAGCCAGTACCGGGGACGGGAACCTCATACGCAGTATTTT.

The V call is TRBV6-5, the J call TRBJ2-1, with a weak D call TRBD1 (6 bases). With 5 bases removed from V and 10 bases from J, the gap between germline ends came to 15 bases. The CDR3 is 13 amino acids. CDR1 and CDR2 (germline): MNHEY, SVGAGI. The CDR3 here is CASSPGQSGEQFF. Here the CDR3 DNA reads TGTGCCAGCAGTCCCGGACAGTCCGGCGAGCAGTTCTTC.

The gene calls are TRBV3-2 and TRBJ2-7. TRBV3-2 is a pseudogene locus. The CDR3 runs 12 residues. CDR3 bases: TGTGCCAGCAGCCAAGGACGCTACGAGCAGTACTTC. Translated, it gives CASSQGRYEQYF.

The rearrangement joins TRBV7-8 to TRBJ2-3; 14 bases map to TRBD2. Per the germline V gene, CDR1 is SGHVS and CDR2 is FQNEAQ. The V gene end was trimmed by 5 bases and the J gene end by 8 bases; junction bases not matched to a gene: 12. This CDR3 is built from 17 residues. Written as DNA, the CDR3 is TGTGCCAGCAGCCCAAGACTAGCGGGGGGGCGAATTGGTACGCAGTATTTT. Protein sequence: CASSPRLAGGRIGTQYF.

This clonotype was counted a few times. The chain recombines TRBV6-5 with TRBJ1-3; 7 bases fit TRBD1. Germline CDR1 is MNHEY and CDR2 is SVGAGI. The CDR3 sequence is 15 residues long. Losses at the gene ends were 8 bases for V and 2 bases for J; bases not matched to a gene: 9. The CDR3 region is CASGTGEYPGNTIYF. The CDR3 DNA follows: TGTGCCAGCGGCACAGGGGAATATCCTGGAAACACCATATATTTT.

This clonotype was recorded only once. The chain has TRBV5-8 and TRBJ2-7; 7 bases match TRBD1. This CDR3 region has 15 residues. Germline V gives CDR1 SGHTS, CDR2 YDEGEE. Trimming removed 3 bases from V and 3 bases from J; junction bases left unmatched: 9. The CDR3 sequence is CASSSGQVPSYEQYV. CDR3 nucleotide sequence: TGTGCCAGCAGCTCCGGACAGGTACCGAGCTACGAGCAGTACGTC.

This clonotype has only a few counts. The V gene is TRBV7-2, the J gene TRBJ2-5; TRBD2 matches at 8 bases. V was clipped by 2 bases and J by 7 bases; unmatched bases: 0. This CDR3 region has 12 residues. The germline CDR1 and CDR2 sequences are SGHTA and FQGNSA. CDR3 loop: CASSLLAGTQYF. The CDR3 bases are TGTGCCAGCAGCTTACTAGCGGGGACCCAGTACTTC.

V gene TRBV3-1 combines with J gene TRBJ1-1; D may be TRBD1 (6 bases). The germline V gene encodes CDR1 LGHDT and CDR2 YNNKEL (reference sequence). Trimming shortened V by 4 bases and J by 4 bases, and 13 bases separated the two germline ends. This CDR3 is built from 14 residues. The CDR3 coding sequence is TGTGCCAGCAGCCCCGAGGGGGACGCCACTGAAGCTTTCTTT. Encoded protein: CASSPEGDATEAFF.

This clonotype was detected a few times. The CDR3 DNA sequence: TGCGCCAGCAGCCAAGATCATAGGCCGGATGAAAAACTGTTTTTT. It yields the protein CASSQDHRPDEKLFF. V is TRBV4-3 and J is TRBJ1-4, with no clear D. The ends were cut back, 0 bases at V and 6 bases at J, with 11 bases in the middle. Per germline, CDR1 LGHNA and CDR2 YSLEER. The CDR3 runs to 15 residues.

V usage is TRBV9 and J usage is TRBJ2-2; TRBD1 matches 7 bases. V dropped 3 bases and J dropped 5; count of bases not matched to a gene: 10. This CDR3 is 16 amino acids long. In germline, CDR1 is SGDLS, CDR2 YYNGEE. In DNA form, the CDR3 reads TGTGCCAGCAGCGCCGACAGGGTGGGTACGACCGGGGAGCTGTTTTTT. Translating gives CASSADRVGTTGELFF.

V is TRBV11-2 and J is TRBJ2-7; D call uncertain. This CDR3 is 11 amino acids long. The germline gives CDR1 SGHAT, CDR2 FQNNGV. Deletions cut 5 bases from V and 4 bases from J, with 6 bases between. The CDR3 DNA reads as TGTGCCAGCAGCCCCATTTACGAGCAGTACTTC. As protein: CASSPIYEQYF.

This clonotype appeared a few times. V is TRBV7-2 and J is TRBJ2-5; D uncertain. CDR3 length equals 13 residues. V lost 5 bases, J lost 4 bases, and 11 bases lay in between. Germline V gene sequence: CDR1 SGHTA, CDR2 FQGNSA. This chain's CDR3 is CASSRGYGETQYF. The DNA of the CDR3 is TGTGCCAGCAGCAGAGGCTACGGAGAGACCCAGTACTTC.

This clonotype was recorded at least ten times. The rearrangement uses TRBV20-1 and TRBJ2-3, with unresolved D. V lost 0 bases and J lost 2, with 3 bases in between. This CDR3 contains 12 residues. Germline V gives CDR1 DFQATT, CDR2 SNEGSKA (reference sequence). Here the CDR3 DNA reads TGCAGTGCTAGAGAAGACACAGATACGCAGTATTTT. Its translation: CSAREDTDTQYF.

J is TRBJ2-1 and V is TRBV12-3 or TRBV12-4, with D tentatively TRBD2 (6 bases). V was cut by 4 bases and J by 0 bases, with 7 bases left in between. This CDR3 is 14 amino acids long. This CDR3 reads CASSYGSSYNEQFF. CDR3 bases: TGTGCCAGCAGTTACGGGAGCTCCTACAATGAGCAGTTCTTC.

The chain links TRBV7-2 to TRBJ2-7; 9 nucleotides align to TRBD2. The CDR3 is made up of 15 amino acids. J lost 3 bases, V lost 3 bases, and 6 bases had no gene match. CDR1 is SGHTA and CDR2 is FQGNSA in the germline V gene. The CDR3 sequence is CASSFSGGPFYEQYV. As DNA, the CDR3 is TGTGCCAGCAGCTTTAGCGGGGGACCGTTCTACGAGCAGTACGTC.

This clonotype was seen more than once but under ten times. The V gene is TRBV5-1, the J gene TRBJ1-1; D gene ambiguous. Germline CDR1 is SGHRS and CDR2 is YFSETQ. This CDR3 region has 13 residues. V was shortened by 4 bases and J by 5 bases, with 12 bases between the two germline ends. The CDR3 bases are TGCGCCAGCAGCCGGACGGAGGGAACTGAAGCTTTCTTT. It yields the protein CASSRTEGTEAFF.

The DNA for the CDR3 is TGTGCAAGTCGCTTAGCGGGCTACGAGCAGTACTTC. This sequence encodes CASRLAGYEQYF. V gene TRBV12-2 combines with J gene TRBJ2-7. TRBV12-2 corresponds to a pseudogene. There are 12 residues in the CDR3.

The V gene is TRBV7-9, the J gene TRBJ2-1; D uncertain. Germline CDR1 SEHNR, CDR2 FQNEAQ (reference sequence). The V gene lost 2 bases and the J gene lost 10 bases, with 6 bases spanning the gap. The CDR3 loop spans 11 amino acids. The CDR3, as DNA: TGTGCCAGCAGCTTAATCCCCGAGCAGTTCTTC. Translating gives CASSLIPEQFF.